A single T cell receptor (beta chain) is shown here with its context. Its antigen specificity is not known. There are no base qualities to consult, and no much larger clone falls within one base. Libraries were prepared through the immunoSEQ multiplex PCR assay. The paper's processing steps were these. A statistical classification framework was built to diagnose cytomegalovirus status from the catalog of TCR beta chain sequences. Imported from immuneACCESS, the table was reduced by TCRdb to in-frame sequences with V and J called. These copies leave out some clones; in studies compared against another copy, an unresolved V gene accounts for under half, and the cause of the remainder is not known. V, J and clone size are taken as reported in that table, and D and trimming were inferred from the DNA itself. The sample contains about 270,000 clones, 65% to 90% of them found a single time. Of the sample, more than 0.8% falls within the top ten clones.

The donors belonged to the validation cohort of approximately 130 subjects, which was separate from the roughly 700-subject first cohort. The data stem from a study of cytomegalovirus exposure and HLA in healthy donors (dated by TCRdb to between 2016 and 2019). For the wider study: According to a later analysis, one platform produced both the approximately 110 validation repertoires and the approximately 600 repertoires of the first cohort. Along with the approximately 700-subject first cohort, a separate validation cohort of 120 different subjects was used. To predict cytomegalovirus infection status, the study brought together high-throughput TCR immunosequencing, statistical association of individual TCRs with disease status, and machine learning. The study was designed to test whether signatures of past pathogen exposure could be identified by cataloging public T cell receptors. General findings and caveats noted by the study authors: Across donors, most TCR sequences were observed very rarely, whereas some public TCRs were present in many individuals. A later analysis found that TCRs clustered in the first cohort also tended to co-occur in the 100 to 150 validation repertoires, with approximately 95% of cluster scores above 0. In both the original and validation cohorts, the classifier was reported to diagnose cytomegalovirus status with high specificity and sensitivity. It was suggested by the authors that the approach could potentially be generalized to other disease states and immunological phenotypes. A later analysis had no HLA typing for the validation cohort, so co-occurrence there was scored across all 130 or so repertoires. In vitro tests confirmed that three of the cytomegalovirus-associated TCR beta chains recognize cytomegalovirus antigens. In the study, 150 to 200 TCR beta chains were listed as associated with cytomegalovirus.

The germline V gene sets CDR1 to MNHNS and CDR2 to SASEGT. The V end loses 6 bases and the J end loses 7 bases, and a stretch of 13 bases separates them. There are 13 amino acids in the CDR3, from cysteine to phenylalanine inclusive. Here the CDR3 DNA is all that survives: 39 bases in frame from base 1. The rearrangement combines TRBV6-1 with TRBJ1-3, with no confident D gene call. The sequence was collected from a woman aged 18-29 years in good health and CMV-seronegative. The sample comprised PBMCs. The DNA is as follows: TGTGCCAGCAGGCAGCGTCTTCGGAACACCATATATTTT. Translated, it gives CASRQRLRNTIYF.